This TCR beta chain came from a study of blood T cell repertoires in COVID-19. Method: immunoSEQ multiplex PCR; TCRdb's copy keeps in-frame clones and lacks some. The sample shows about 210,000 clones, approximately 90% of them seen only once. The CDR3 extends over 13 amino acids. Germline V gene sequence: CDR1 ENHRY, CDR2 SYGVKD. Trimming took off 5 bases at V and 6 bases at J, with 14 bases between the two ends. This chain links TRBV10-3 with TRBJ2-7, with D maybe TRBD2 (5 bases). The origin of this receptor is a middle-aged man with acute or convalescent COVID-19. The sequencing input was peripheral blood. Here the CDR3 reads CAISPGSRGEQYF. The CDR3 bases are TGTGCCATCAGTCCGGGATCCCGGGGCGAGCAGTACTTC.